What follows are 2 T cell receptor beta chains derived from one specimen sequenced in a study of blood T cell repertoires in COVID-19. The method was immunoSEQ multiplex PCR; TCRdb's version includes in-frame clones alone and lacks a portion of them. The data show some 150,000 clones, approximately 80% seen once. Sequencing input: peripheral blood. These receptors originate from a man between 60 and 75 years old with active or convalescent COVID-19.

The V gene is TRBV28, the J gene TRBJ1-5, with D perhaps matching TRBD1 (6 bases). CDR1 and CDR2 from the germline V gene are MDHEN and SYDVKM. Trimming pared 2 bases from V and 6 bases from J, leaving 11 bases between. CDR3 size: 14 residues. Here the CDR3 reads CASSLTQGSQPQHF. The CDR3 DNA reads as TGTGCCAGCAGTTTAACCCAGGGGTCTCAGCCCCAGCATTTT.

The CDR3 here is CASSPEGGLSSYGYTF. For the CDR3, the DNA is TGTGCCAGCAGCCCGGAAGGGGGCCTATCTTCCTATGGCTACACCTTC. The chain has TRBV7-2 and TRBJ1-2, with TRBD1 matching over 7 bases. V was clipped by 5 bases and J by 4 bases; unmatched bases: 13. The CDR3 sequence is 16 residues long. Germline-derived CDR1 and CDR2 are SGHTA and FQGNSA. The full variable domain, with the rest looked up from reference TRBV7-2 and TRBJ1-2, is GAGVSQSPSNKVTEKGKDVELRCDPISGHTALYWYRQSLGQGLEFLIYFQGNSAPDKSGLPSDRFSAERTGGSVSTLTIQRTQQEDSAVYLCASSPEGGLSSYGYTFGSGTRLTVV.